These 32 T cell receptor beta chains were all obtained from the same sample, sequenced in a study of OX40 agonist ivuxolimab in advanced cancers. Method: immunoSEQ multiplex PCR; TCRdb's copy keeps in-frame clones and lacks some. Among approximately 64,000 clones listed, roughly 86% were seen once. This sample comprised CD4+ or CD8+ T cells sorted from blood, obtained in a trial of the OX40 agonist ivuxolimab. The receptors here all came from an adult with an advanced solid tumor such as melanoma, head and neck, liver or kidney cancer.

This clone has only a few counts. V usage is TRBV7-2 and J usage is TRBJ2-2, with D perhaps matching TRBD2 (6 bases). This CDR3 region has 16 residues. The germline gives CDR1 SGHTA, CDR2 FQGNSA. V lost 6 bases and J lost 2, with 16 bases in between. The CDR3 sequence is CASRKDSGSNTGELFF. The CDR3 bases are TGTGCCAGCAGAAAAGATAGCGGTTCAAACACCGGGGAGCTGTTTTTT.

The V gene is TRBV6-6, the J gene TRBJ2-5; tentatively, D is TRBD2 (6 bases). The CDR3 totals 12 residues. Germline V CDR1 and CDR2: MNHNY, SVGAGI (reference sequence). CDR3 loop: CATEGLLETQYF. In nucleotides, the CDR3 is TGTGCTACCGAGGGACTCCTTGAGACCCAGTACTTC.

The rearrangement links TRBV6-6 to TRBJ2-7; possibly TRBD1 for D (5 bases). V dropped 2 bases and J dropped 6 bases, with 14 bases sitting between them. Germline CDR1 reads MNHNY; CDR2 reads SVGAGI (reference sequence). This CDR3 has 14 amino acids. The CDR3 reads CASSYHRSLSEQYF. In nucleotides, the CDR3 is TGTGCCAGCAGTTACCACAGGTCCCTCTCCGAGCAGTACTTC.

The rearrangement joins TRBV27 to TRBJ1-5, with D possibly matching TRBD1 (6 bases). The CDR3 has 13 residues. Between the trimmed V and J ends, which lost 6 bases and 3 bases, there was a span of 9 bases. Germline loops: CDR1 MNHEY, CDR2 SMNVEV (reference sequence). The CDR3 DNA reads TGTGCCAGCAGGACAGGAGACAATCAGCCCCAGCATTTT. The encoded protein is CASRTGDNQPQHF.

V usage is TRBV21-1 and J usage is TRBJ1-5; the table's D call, TRBD1, was not checked against the DNA. TRBV21-1 is a pseudogene locus. This CDR3 has 19 amino acids. For the CDR3, the DNA is TGTGCCAGCAGCCCCCGAACCCGGGACAGACCTTATAGCAATCAGCCCCAGCATTTT. Its translation is CASSPRTRDRPYSNQPQHF.

V usage is TRBV6-6 and J usage is TRBJ2-7; 7 nucleotides align to TRBD2. The CDR3 totals 14 residues. Germline V gives CDR1 MNHNY, CDR2 SVGAGI (reference sequence). Trimming cost V 4 bases and J 6 bases; bases outside gene matches: 9. The CDR3 spells CASSFPGGSGEQYF. CDR3 DNA: TGTGCCAGCAGTTTCCCCGGGGGGAGCGGCGAGCAGTACTTC.

V usage is TRBV5-4 and J usage is TRBJ2-2; TRBD2 agrees at 7 bases. CDR1 and CDR2 from the germline V gene are SGHNT and YYREEE (reference sequence). V gave up 4 bases and J gave up 6 bases; unmatched junction bases: 12. The CDR3 contains 16 residues. The CDR3 DNA is TGTGCCAGCAGCAGAGCTACTAGCGAGGCGGCCGGGGAGCTGTTTTTT. As protein: CASSRATSEAAGELFF.

This chain joins TRBV5-4 and TRBJ2-1, with 11 bases identical to TRBD2. Germline lookup yields CDR1 SGHNT and CDR2 YYREEE (reference sequence). Trimming cost V 7 bases and J 5 bases; bases outside gene matches: 5. The CDR3 contains 14 residues. This CDR3 reads CASQLAGVDNEQFF. As DNA, the CDR3 is TGTGCCAGCCAACTAGCGGGAGTGGACAATGAGCAGTTCTTC.

The rearrangement uses TRBV5-1 and TRBJ2-4, with 7 bases aligning to TRBD1. CDR1 and CDR2 from the germline V gene are SGHRS and YFSETQ. This CDR3 has 14 amino acids. V trimming: 0 bases; J trimming: 8 bases; junction bases outside the gene matches: 5. The CDR3 DNA sequence: TGCGCCAGCAGCTTGGAGGGGCAGGGGGACATTCAGTACTTC. As protein: CASSLEGQGDIQYF.

In this sample, this clone turned up once. The rearrangement joins TRBV7-6 to TRBJ1-4; possible D gene TRBD1, 6 bases. Germline V gene data show CDR1 as SGHVS and CDR2 as FNYEAQ. The length of the CDR3 is 14 residues. The ends were cut back, 6 bases at V and 7 bases at J, with 15 bases in the middle. CDR3 in DNA: TGTGCCAGCAGTCAAAGGGGGGGAGGTGAAAAACTGTTTTTT. It specifies CASSQRGGGEKLFF.

The CDR3 region has the DNA TGTGCCTGGAGTGTAGGGGGAGCCGGGGCCAACGTCCTGACTTTC. As protein: CAWSVGGAGANVLTF. The chain couples TRBV30 to TRBJ2-6; D may be TRBD1 (6 bases). Trimming cost V 0 bases and J 4 bases, with 10 bases left between them. This CDR3 region has 15 residues. Germline values: CDR1 GTSNPN, CDR2 SVGIG (reference sequence).

This chain uses TRBV6-4 with TRBJ2-7; tentatively, D is TRBD2 (5 bases). CDR1 is MRHNA and CDR2 is SNTAGT in the germline V gene. The CDR3 covers 14 residues. V lost 4 bases and J lost 4, with 14 bases in between. The CDR3 nucleotides are TGTGCCAGCAGTGTTACTAGTGGATCGTACGAGCAGTACTTC. It translates to CASSVTSGSYEQYF.

This clone came up once. The chain employs TRBV15 and TRBJ2-7; TRBD1 or TRBD2 may be the D gene (5 bases each). V was pared by 5 bases and J by 0 bases, with 14 bases between. Germline loops: CDR1 LNHNV, CDR2 YYDKDF (reference sequence). The CDR3 consists of 15 residues. CDR3 sequence: CATSWGTTSSYEQYF. The CDR3 region has the DNA TGTGCCACCAGCTGGGGGACCACTTCCTCCTACGAGCAGTACTTC.

In this sample, this clone turned up a few times. The V gene is TRBV19, the J gene TRBJ2-1; D is unclear. This CDR3 has 13 residues. Germline CDR1 and CDR2: LNHDA and SQIVND (reference sequence). With 5 bases removed from V and 10 bases from J, the gap between germline ends came to 15 bases. The CDR3 here is CASSHFRREEQFF. The CDR3 DNA sequence: TGTGCCAGTAGTCACTTCCGGAGAGAGGAGCAGTTCTTC.

V and J are TRBV6-6 and TRBJ1-2, with D perhaps matching TRBD1 (6 bases). This CDR3 spans 12 amino acids. V lost 8 bases to trimming and J lost 8 bases, with 15 bases between them. Germline values: CDR1 MNHNY, CDR2 SVGAGI (reference sequence). CDR3 region: CASYPWGGGYTF. The CDR3 region has the DNA TGTGCCAGCTACCCCTGGGGGGGCGGCTACACCTTC.

This clone came up once. The chain couples TRBV5-1 to TRBJ1-1, with D unclear. V was pared by 4 bases and J by 5 bases, with 15 bases between. Germline lookup yields CDR1 SGHRS and CDR2 YFSETQ. The CDR3 covers 14 residues. CDR3 nucleotide sequence: TGCGCCAGCAGCCAAAGAGGTTCCGGGACTGAAGCTTTCTTT. This translates into CASSQRGSGTEAFF.

The chain combines TRBV28 with TRBJ2-7; maybe TRBD1 (6 bases). Trimming removed 6 bases from V and 0 bases from J, with 12 bases in between. This CDR3 comprises 14 residues. Per germline, CDR1 MDHEN and CDR2 SYDVKM. The CDR3 DNA follows: TGTGCCAGCAGACGACAGGCGACCTCCTACGAGCAGTACTTC. Its translation: CASRRQATSYEQYF.

The chain combines TRBV5-4 with TRBJ2-3; 8 nucleotides line up with TRBD2. The CDR3 covers 15 residues. J was trimmed by 4 bases and V by 2 bases; bases with no gene match: 6. CDR1 SGHNT and CDR2 YYREEE come from the germline V gene (reference sequence). The CDR3 DNA reads TGTGCCAGCAGCTTAAAAGCGGGAGACGCAGATACGCAGTATTTT. It codes for CASSLKAGDADTQYF.

This chain uses TRBV7-3 with TRBJ2-1; D remains unclear. V lost 2 bases, J lost 4 bases, and 12 bases lay in between. Germline V CDR1 and CDR2: SGHTA, FQGTGA. The CDR3 spans 15 residues. The CDR3 loop reads CASSLRGLGYNEQFF. The CDR3 DNA reads as TGTGCCAGCAGCTTACGTGGGTTAGGGTACAATGAGCAGTTCTTC.

V and J are TRBV5-6 and TRBJ2-7, with TRBD1 matching over 7 bases. The CDR3 contains 14 residues. In germline, CDR1 is SGHDT, CDR2 YYEEEE. V was pared by 1 base and J by 2 bases, with 3 bases of the junction left unmatched. For the CDR3, the DNA is TGTGCCAGCAGCTTGACGGGACAGACCTACGAGCAGTACTTC. Its protein product is CASSLTGQTYEQYF.

V is TRBV11-2 and J is TRBJ2-7; 8 bases agree with TRBD2. The CDR3 is 17 amino acids. With V trimmed by 3 bases and J by 3 bases, 13 bases remained unmatched. Per germline, CDR1 SGHAT and CDR2 FQNNGV. The CDR3 DNA is TGTGCCAGCAGCTTCACCCAGGTTAGCGGGAATGGCTACGAGCAGTACTTC. This translates into CASSFTQVSGNGYEQYF.

The chain employs TRBV6-1 and TRBJ1-5; no reliable D call. The CDR3 loop spans 11 amino acids. Trimming removed 5 bases at V and 3 bases at J, with 2 bases between. From germline, CDR1 is MNHNS and CDR2 SASEGT. The DNA of the CDR3 is TGTGCCAGCAGTTACAATCAGCCCCAGCATTTT. It codes for CASSYNQPQHF.

The genes are TRBV7-8 and TRBJ2-5; D call uncertain. The CDR3 consists of 15 residues. CDR1 is SGHVS, CDR2 FQNEAQ, per germline. V gave up 4 bases and J gave up 0 bases, with 12 bases separating them. The DNA of the CDR3 is TGTGCCAGCAGCTCGGCTAGAACGTACCAAGAGACCCAGTACTTC. Encoded protein: CASSSARTYQETQYF.

The genes are TRBV29-1 and TRBJ2-5, with D uncertain. CDR3 length equals 13 residues. V gave up 1 base and J gave up 5 bases, with 11 bases separating them. Germline V gives CDR1 SQVTM, CDR2 ANQGSEA. CDR3 residues: CSVEVVRSETQYF. CDR3 in DNA: TGCAGCGTTGAAGTTGTACGCAGTGAGACCCAGTACTTC.

The rearrangement joins TRBV9 to TRBJ2-3; D is unclear. Germline V gives CDR1 SGDLS, CDR2 YYNGEE. V lost 4 bases to trimming and J lost 2 bases, with 8 bases between them. The CDR3 length is 13 residues. The CDR3: CASSSSLTDTQYF. The CDR3 nucleotides are TGTGCCAGCAGCTCCTCCCTCACAGATACGCAGTATTTT.

The chain is built from TRBV10-3 and TRBJ2-1; 9 bases are shared with TRBD2. Germline CDR1 and CDR2: ENHRY and SYGVKD. The CDR3 spans 16 residues. With V trimmed by 2 bases and J by 0 bases, 2 bases remained unmatched. The CDR3 DNA follows: TGTGCCATCAGTGAGGTTAGCGGGGGCTCCTACAATGAGCAGTTCTTC. It codes for CAISEVSGGSYNEQFF.

The chain is built from TRBV28 and TRBJ1-4; 8 nucleotides line up with TRBD1. The CDR3 contains 15 residues. V lost 6 bases and J lost 1; bases outside the gene matches: 4. CDR1 and CDR2 (germline): MDHEN, SYDVKM. CDR3 sequence: CASRNGQGTNEKLFF. Written as DNA, the CDR3 is TGTGCCAGCAGAAACGGACAGGGAACTAATGAAAAACTGTTTTTT.

The genes are TRBV13 and TRBJ2-1; D is uncertain. CDR3 size: 13 residues. Deletions cut 1 base from V and 7 bases from J, with 8 bases between. Germline lookup yields CDR1 PRHDT and CDR2 FYEKMQ (reference sequence). DNA of the CDR3: TGTGCCAGCAGCTTAGATGTCGGGAATGAGCAGTTCTTC. This sequence encodes CASSLDVGNEQFF.

This clone was picked up a small number of times. This chain uses TRBV6-1 with TRBJ2-5; D uncertain. Trimming shortened V by 2 bases and J by 2 bases, and 9 bases separated the two germline ends. The CDR3 has 14 amino acids. Germline V gene lookup returns CDR1 MNHNS and CDR2 SASEGT. The CDR3 spells CASSESVLQETQYF. CDR3 nucleotides: TGTGCCAGCAGTGAAAGTGTGCTACAAGAGACCCAGTACTTC.

V and J are TRBV30 and TRBJ2-7, with D unresolved. The CDR3 consists of 12 residues. The germline V gene has CDR1 GTSNPN and CDR2 SVGIG (reference sequence). The V gene lost 0 bases and the J gene lost 2 bases, with 5 bases spanning the gap. CDR3 residues: CAWSVAPYEQYF. The CDR3 DNA reads as TGTGCCTGGAGTGTAGCCCCCTACGAGCAGTACTTC.

V and J are TRBV30 and TRBJ2-2; no clear D gene. Germline CDR1 GTSNPN, CDR2 SVGIG (reference sequence). This CDR3 spans 12 amino acids. The V end was cut by 5 bases, the J end by 2 bases, with 6 bases between. The CDR3 is CAWGLNTGELFF. CDR3 bases: TGTGCCTGGGGATTAAACACCGGGGAGCTGTTTTTT.

This chain joins TRBV6-1 and TRBJ2-5, with unresolved D. V was cut by 6 bases and J by 4 bases, with 12 bases left in between. The germline CDR1 and CDR2 sequences are MNHNS and SASEGT. The CDR3 is 13 amino acids. The CDR3 DNA is TGTGCCAGCAGCGAAAACCCAGCAGAGACCCAGTACTTC. Translated: CASSENPAETQYF.